Each of the 18 T cell receptor beta chains below was sequenced from the same sample in a study of shared clonotypes between healthy human individuals. CD45RO negativity and positive selection for CCR7 defined naive CD8 cells, a population that excluded terminally differentiated effector memory CD45RA+ cells. Libraries were prepared by immunoSEQ multiplex PCR; TCRdb keeps only in-frame clonotypes and omits some of them. The table has about 1,800,000 clones, less than 95% seen once. The sample was naive CD8+ T cells sorted from blood. These receptors were collected from a man between 18 and 35 years old in good health.

The genes are TRBV19 and TRBJ2-3, with D unclear. The V end was cut by 4 bases, the J end by 6 bases, with 14 bases between. Germline V gene lookup returns CDR1 LNHDA and CDR2 SQIVND (reference sequence). The CDR3 sequence is 14 residues long. CDR3 sequence (DNA): TGTGCCAGTAGTAACTACGCGGAGCACGATACGCAGTATTTT. Its translation: CASSNYAEHDTQYF.

The CDR3 loop is CASSGRLAGQVEQFF. Written as DNA, the CDR3 is TGTGCCAGCAGCGGCAGGCTAGCGGGGCAGGTTGAGCAGTTCTTC. The V gene is TRBV9, the J gene TRBJ2-1; 9 bases agree with TRBD2. This CDR3 spans 15 amino acids. With V trimmed by 3 bases and J by 9 bases, 10 bases remained unmatched. The germline V gene encodes CDR1 SGDLS and CDR2 YYNGEE.

V is TRBV4-1 and J is TRBJ2-7; a weak D match, TRBD2 (6 bases). This CDR3 has 14 residues. Germline CDR1 reads MGHRA; CDR2 reads YSYEKL. The germline V and J ends were trimmed by 3 bases and 4 bases, with 13 bases remaining between them. As DNA, the CDR3 is TGCGCCAGCAGCCATCCGGGACTCCAATACGAGCAGTACTTC. Its translation: CASSHPGLQYEQYF.

V is TRBV28 and J is TRBJ2-3; D is unresolved. There are 19 residues in the CDR3. In germline, CDR1 is MDHEN, CDR2 SYDVKM. The V gene lost 2 bases and the J gene lost 0 bases, with 21 bases spanning the gap. CDR3 region: CASSLRILKTETSTDTQYF. CDR3 coding DNA: TGTGCCAGCAGTTTACGAATTCTCAAGACTGAGACTAGCACAGATACGCAGTATTTT.

The chain couples TRBV9 to TRBJ1-3; D call uncertain. Germline lookup yields CDR1 SGDLS and CDR2 YYNGEE. The CDR3 totals 14 residues. The V gene lost 7 bases and the J gene lost 8 bases, with 19 bases spanning the gap. DNA of the CDR3: TGTGCCAGCCCCGAGTGGGGTGGGTCTTACACCATATATTTT. Its protein is CASPEWGGSYTIYF.

The V and J genes are TRBV29-1 and TRBJ2-1; 10 positions match TRBD2. The CDR3 consists of 14 residues. Germline CDR1 reads SQVTM; CDR2 reads ANQGSEA. Unmatched junction bases numbered 8, after V lost 4 bases and J lost 8 bases. CDR3 nucleotide sequence: TGCAGCGTTGTTGGGCTAGCGGGAGTGGATGAGCAGTTCTTC. Its protein is CSVVGLAGVDEQFF.

Of note for this clone: The identical CDR3 is also encoded by other nucleotide sequences in the sample. V usage is TRBV27 and J usage is TRBJ2-7; 7 nucleotides agree with TRBD2. J gave up 1 base and V 7 bases, and 4 bases lay outside the gene matches. The CDR3 has 13 residues. Germline V CDR1 and CDR2: MNHEY, SMNVEV (reference sequence). CDR3 amino acids: CASKMGGSYEQYF. The CDR3 DNA reads TGTGCCAGCAAGATGGGGGGGTCCTACGAGCAGTACTTC.

V usage is TRBV19 and J usage is TRBJ1-4, with D possibly TRBD1 on 5 matching bases. This CDR3 has 19 amino acids. CDR1 LNHDA and CDR2 SQIVND come from the germline V gene (reference sequence). The germline V and J ends were trimmed by 3 bases and 8 bases, with 28 bases remaining between them. CDR3 nucleotide sequence: TGTGCCAGTAGTATGTACGGAGGGATCGAGGGGATCCCGGGGGAAAAACTGTTTTTT. This sequence encodes CASSMYGGIEGIPGEKLFF.

V is TRBV11-2 and J is TRBJ2-7; possibly TRBD2 for D (6 bases). The CDR3 sequence is 14 residues long. CDR1 is SGHAT, CDR2 FQNNGV, per germline. V lost 6 bases and J lost 5, with 17 bases in between. CDR3 bases: TGTGCCAGCAGTTTCTCCGGGAGAAAGAACGAGCAGTACTTC. Encoded protein: CASSFSGRKNEQYF.

The chain uses TRBV13 and TRBJ2-7, with D unclear. Germline V CDR1 and CDR2: PRHDT, FYEKMQ (reference sequence). The CDR3 is 12 amino acids. Between the trimmed V and J ends, which lost 5 bases and 0 bases, there was a span of 5 bases. CDR3 sequence (DNA): TGTGCCAGCAGCCACGACTCCTACGAGCAGTACTTC. Its protein product is CASSHDSYEQYF. The whole variable domain, remainder taken from reference TRBV13 and TRBJ2-7, is AAGVIQSPRHLIKEKRETATLKCYPIPRHDTVYWYQQGPGQDPQFLISFYEKMQSDKGSIPDRFSAQQFSDYHSELNMSSLELGDSALYFCASSHDSYEQYFGPGTRLTVT.

The CDR3 sequence is CASSTRLAGTYNEQFF. CDR3 coding DNA: TGCGCCAGCAGCACTCGTTTAGCGGGAACCTACAATGAGCAGTTCTTC. This chain links TRBV4-1 with TRBJ2-1; 8 positions agree with TRBD2. The CDR3 totals 16 residues. Germline assignment: CDR1 MGHRA and CDR2 YSYEKL. V trimming: 5 bases; J trimming: 2 bases; junction bases outside the gene matches: 8.

The chain has TRBV15 and TRBJ1-1; D gene ambiguous. This CDR3 region has 16 residues. V was shortened by 3 bases and J by 0 bases, with 14 bases between the two germline ends. Germline CDR1 reads LNHNV; CDR2 reads YYDKDF (reference sequence). The CDR3, as DNA: TGTGCCACCAGCAGCGTTCGGAATCTTCTGAACACTGAAGCTTTCTTT. It yields the protein CATSSVRNLLNTEAFF.

The rearrangement joins TRBV7-2 to TRBJ2-7; D is perhaps TRBD2 (6 bases). CDR3 size: 16 residues. Germline CDR1 SGHTA, CDR2 FQGNSA. V lost 3 bases, J lost 2 bases, and 17 bases lay in between. Written as DNA, the CDR3 is TGTGCCAGCAGCTTTGGGTTCCTAGCGCGGGCCTACGAGCAGTACTTC. Protein: CASSFGFLARAYEQYF.

The chain couples TRBV4-3 to TRBJ1-1; D might be TRBD1 (6 bases). Germline V gene data show CDR1 as LGHNA and CDR2 as YSLEER. The CDR3 is 16 amino acids. With 1 base removed from V and 0 bases from J, the gap between germline ends came to 12 bases. CDR3 sequence: CASSQAPGGVNTEAFF. The CDR3 DNA follows: TGCGCCAGCAGCCAAGCCCCGGGGGGCGTGAACACTGAAGCTTTCTTT.

The V gene is TRBV27, the J gene TRBJ2-5; D is ambiguous. V lost 3 bases, J lost 5 bases, and 10 bases lay in between. Germline-derived CDR1 and CDR2 are MNHEY and SMNVEV (reference sequence). The CDR3 is made up of 13 amino acids. CDR3 in DNA: TGTGCCAGCAGTTTGTTTGTTGCGGAGACCCAGTACTTC. Translated: CASSLFVAETQYF.

The chain links TRBV7-2 to TRBJ2-3; TRBD2 matches 9 bases. V dropped 1 base and J dropped 6; count of bases not matched to a gene: 8. Per the germline V gene, CDR1 is SGHTA and CDR2 is FQGNSA. The length of the CDR3 is 16 residues. DNA of the CDR3: TGTGCCAGCAGCTTAGAATGGCGGGGGGGCGTGGATACGCAGTATTTT. Its translation: CASSLEWRGGVDTQYF.

The gene calls are TRBV9 and TRBJ1-5; D is ambiguous. Deletions cut 3 bases from V and 1 base from J, with 11 bases between. Per the germline V gene, CDR1 is SGDLS and CDR2 is YYNGEE. This CDR3 spans 15 amino acids. The CDR3 bases are TGTGCCAGCAGCGACGGACGGACGAGCAATCAGCCCCAGCATTTT. This gives the protein CASSDGRTSNQPQHF.

The chain joins TRBV4-1 to TRBJ2-7, with D perhaps TRBD1 or TRBD2 (5 bases each). Germline CDR1 and CDR2: MGHRA and YSYEKL. This CDR3 spans 15 amino acids. Trimming left V 0 bases short and J 7 bases short, with 16 bases between. Here the CDR3 reads CASSQESRAGSEQYF. For the CDR3, the DNA is TGCGCCAGCAGCCAAGAAAGTAGGGCAGGGAGTGAGCAGTACTTC.